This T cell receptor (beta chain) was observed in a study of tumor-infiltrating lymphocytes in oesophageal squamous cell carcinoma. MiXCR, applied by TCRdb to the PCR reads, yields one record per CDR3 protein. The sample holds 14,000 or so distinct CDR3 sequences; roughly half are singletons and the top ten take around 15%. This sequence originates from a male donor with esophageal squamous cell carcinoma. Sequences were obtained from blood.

The CDR3, as DNA: TGTGCCTGGACACCTACCTCCCCTGGCTACACCTTC. Its translation: CAWTPTSPGYTF. The chain couples TRBV30 to TRBJ1-2; D remains ambiguous. V shed 4 bases and J shed 7 bases, with 13 bases lying between them. The CDR3 is made up of 12 amino acids. Germline CDR1 GTSNPN, CDR2 SVGIG (reference sequence).